Listed here are 24 T cell receptor beta chains from one sample, sequenced in a study of identical twins. TCRdb recomputed calls from the 5' RACE reads with MiXCR, one row per CDR3 protein. The sample comprises some 600,000 distinct CDR3 sequences, just over 7% of which are singletons, and over 1.5% rests with the top ten. The same sample was also studied in work on yellow fever vaccine responses in identical twins.

Sequenced input: PBMCs. Receptors were obtained from a woman aged 18-29 years in good health.

This clonotype was observed a few times. The chain combines TRBV12-3 or TRBV12-4 with TRBJ1-5, with D unresolved. This CDR3 region has 12 residues. Trimming shortened V by 5 bases and J by 6 bases, and 8 bases separated the two germline ends. This CDR3 reads CASSPQIQPQHF. CDR3 bases: TGTGCCAGCAGTCCTCAGATTCAGCCCCAGCATTTT.

The CDR3 DNA follows: TGCAGTGCTAGTGGTGGAGGGGGCCTTTCTGGGGCCAACGTCCTGACTTTC. Encoded protein: CSASGGGGLSGANVLTF. The rearrangement links TRBV20-1 to TRBJ2-6; weak D call: TRBD1 (7 bases). Per germline, CDR1 DFQATT and CDR2 SNEGSKA (reference sequence). V shed 3 bases and J shed 1 base, with 16 bases lying between them. The CDR3 spans 17 residues.

This clonotype was counted between two and nine times. J is TRBJ1-5 and V is TRBV28; D gene ambiguous. This CDR3 spans 17 amino acids. Germline V gene sequence: CDR1 MDHEN, CDR2 SYDVKM. Deletions cut 6 bases from V and 0 bases from J, with 18 bases between. The CDR3, as DNA: TGTGCCAGCAGCTTACCCGGCGGGCCCCTTAGCAATCAGCCCCAGCATTTT. Residues: CASSLPGGPLSNQPQHF.

This clonotype was observed a few times. This chain uses TRBV24-1 with TRBJ2-1, with TRBD2 matching 12 bases. Germline V gene sequence: CDR1 KGHDR, CDR2 SFDVKD. The CDR3 runs to 15 residues. V shed 3 bases and J 10 bases; nucleotides not matched to a gene: 6. This CDR3 reads CATSDRLAGVREQFF. The CDR3 DNA reads as TGTGCCACCAGTGATAGACTAGCGGGAGTGCGGGAGCAGTTCTTC.

This clonotype was observed many times. CDR3: CASSLGTGWETQYF. CDR3 in DNA: TGTGCCAGCAGTTTAGGGACAGGGTGGGAGACCCAGTACTTC. The rearrangement links TRBV12-3 or TRBV12-4 to TRBJ2-5; 8 bases line up with TRBD1. The CDR3 consists of 14 residues. V shed 1 base and J 5 bases; nucleotides not matched to a gene: 3.

The rearrangement joins TRBV6-5 to TRBJ2-7; D may be TRBD2 (5 bases). Per the germline V gene, CDR1 is MNHEY and CDR2 is SVGAGI. CDR3 length: 15 residues. V was shortened by 2 bases and J by 0 bases, with 11 bases between the two germline ends. The CDR3 spells CASSYAQGSSYEQYF. CDR3 coding DNA: TGTGCCAGCAGTTACGCACAAGGGAGCTCCTACGAGCAGTACTTC.

At least ten counts were recorded for this clonotype. The chain links TRBV27 to TRBJ2-7, with 9 bases fitting TRBD1. The CDR3 runs 16 residues. Germline loops: CDR1 MNHEY, CDR2 SMNVEV (reference sequence). With V trimmed by 2 bases and J by 3 bases, 8 bases remained unmatched. CDR3 nucleotides: TGTGCCAGCAGTTTAGCCGTGACGGGACAGGGCTACGAGCAGTACTTC. Protein sequence: CASSLAVTGQGYEQYF.

This clonotype was found many times. This chain connects TRBV4-1 to TRBJ2-7; the D is unclear. CDR3 size: 13 residues. Germline CDR1 is MGHRA and CDR2 is YSYEKL. With 5 bases removed from V and 2 bases from J, the gap between germline ends came to 10 bases. This CDR3 reads CASSRADTYEQYF. CDR3 coding DNA: TGCGCCAGCAGCAGGGCCGACACCTACGAGCAGTACTTC.

This clonotype was seen only a few times. The V and J genes are TRBV10-3 and TRBJ2-1, with D perhaps matching TRBD1 (5 bases). Germline values: CDR1 ENHRY, CDR2 SYGVKD. CDR3 size: 16 residues. V lost 0 bases to trimming and J lost 8 bases, with 17 bases between them. The CDR3 DNA is TGTGCCATCAGTGAGTCGATCTGGCAGGGTACATATGAGCAGTTCTTC. Protein product: CAISESIWQGTYEQFF.

The chain joins TRBV18 to TRBJ2-1, with 8 positions matching TRBD2. With 7 bases clipped from V and 3 bases from J, the junction kept 5 bases outside the gene matches. The CDR3 runs 14 residues. From germline, CDR1 is KGHSH and CDR2 LQKENI. This CDR3 reads CASFAGGNYNEQFF. In DNA, the CDR3 is TGTGCCAGCTTTGCGGGGGGAAACTACAATGAGCAGTTCTTC.

This clonotype has at least ten counts. The chain uses TRBV10-3 and TRBJ2-3; 9 positions agree with TRBD2. Germline V CDR1 and CDR2: ENHRY, SYGVKD. V lost 1 base, J lost 3 bases, and 5 bases stayed unmatched. The CDR3 extends over 16 amino acids. The chain's CDR3 is CAISEFVAGETDTQYF. CDR3 nucleotides: TGTGCCATCAGTGAGTTTGTAGCGGGGGAAACAGATACGCAGTATTTT.

Concerning this clonotype: At one end, the junction sequence differs from germline, possibly due to a read error. The rearrangement links TRBV6-5 to TRBJ2-1; the D call may be TRBD1 or TRBD2 (5 bases each). The CDR3 extends over 14 amino acids. Germline V gene data show CDR1 as MNHEY and CDR2 as SVGAGI. This CDR3 is CASSSGSSYNDQFF. In DNA, the CDR3 is TGTGCCAGCAGTTCAGGGAGCTCCTACAATGATCAGTTCTTC.

This clonotype was counted many times. This chain joins TRBV12-3 or TRBV12-4 and TRBJ2-7; 10 nucleotides line up with TRBD1. The CDR3 runs to 13 residues. After removal of 1 base from V and 8 bases from J, the junction contained 2 bases not matched to a gene. CDR3 sequence (DNA): TGTGCCAGCAGTTTAGGGGGACAGGGGAAGCAGTACGTC. As protein: CASSLGGQGKQYV.

The sample holds a few counts of this clonotype. The chain links TRBV29-1 to TRBJ2-7; TRBD1 is a possible D gene (6 bases). CDR3 length: 14 residues. Germline CDR1 reads SQVTM; CDR2 reads ANQGSEA. V was shortened by 7 bases and J by 4 bases, with 20 bases between the two germline ends. In nucleotides, the CDR3 is TGCAGCGCCACAGGCGCCAGGGGAAGGTACGAGCAGTACTTC. This codes for CSATGARGRYEQYF.

Only a few counts were recorded for this clonotype. The V gene is TRBV10-3, the J gene TRBJ2-1, with unresolved D. Germline CDR1 ENHRY, CDR2 SYGVKD. The germline V and J ends were trimmed by 6 bases and 2 bases, with 20 bases remaining between them. The CDR3 loop spans 17 amino acids. CDR3 sequence: CAISDRSPPLAYNEQFF. CDR3 DNA: TGTGCCATCAGCGATAGGAGCCCCCCTTTGGCCTACAATGAGCAGTTCTTC.

This clonotype was recorded at least ten times. The J gene is TRBJ2-1, the V gene TRBV12-3 or TRBV12-4; D ambiguous. V gave up 4 bases and J gave up 5 bases, with 15 bases separating them. CDR3 length: 15 amino acids. In nucleotides, the CDR3 is TGTGCCAGCAGTTCGTCTATGGTGCCGAACAATGAGCAGTTCTTC. Protein product: CASSSSMVPNNEQFF.

This clonotype showed up many times. This chain connects TRBV20-1 to TRBJ2-5; 12 bases map to TRBD2. The CDR3 extends over 13 amino acids. J gave up 4 bases and V 6 bases, and 3 bases lay outside the gene matches. Germline V CDR1 and CDR2: DFQATT, SNEGSKA (reference sequence). CDR3 amino acids: CSARLAGAETQYF. CDR3 coding DNA: TGCAGTGCCCGACTAGCGGGGGCAGAGACCCAGTACTTC.

This clonotype was seen many times. The V call is TRBV20-1, the J call TRBJ1-1; the D is unclear. Germline CDR1 and CDR2: DFQATT and SNEGSKA (reference sequence). Trimming pared 6 bases from V and 1 base from J, leaving 6 bases between. This CDR3 is 11 amino acids long. Written as DNA, the CDR3 is TGCAGTGCCGCAGAGAACACTGAAGCTTTCTTT. It translates to CSAAENTEAFF.

This clonotype was recorded many times. This chain joins TRBV24-1 and TRBJ2-1; 11 bases agree with TRBD2. V trimming: 3 bases; J trimming: 4 bases; junction bases outside the gene matches: 4. This CDR3 is 16 amino acids long. Germline-derived CDR1 and CDR2 are KGHDR and SFDVKD. The CDR3 is CATSDKLAGAYNEQFF. The CDR3 DNA reads as TGTGCCACCAGTGATAAACTAGCGGGAGCTTACAATGAGCAGTTCTTC.

This clonotype was observed many times. The CDR3 reads CSVTRGHQSYNEQFF. In DNA form, the CDR3 reads TGCAGCGTTACCCGGGGCCACCAATCCTACAATGAGCAGTTCTTC. The gene calls are TRBV29-1 and TRBJ2-1; D possibly matches TRBD1 or TRBD2 (5 bases each). CDR1 is SQVTM, CDR2 ANQGSEA, per germline. V was clipped by 5 bases and J by 1 base, with 15 bases between them. This CDR3 has 15 amino acids.

This chain joins TRBV20-1 and TRBJ2-3, with a possible D match to TRBD2 (5 bases). Germline CDR1 DFQATT, CDR2 SNEGSKA (reference sequence). The CDR3 contains 15 residues. With 3 bases removed from V and 3 bases from J, the gap between germline ends came to 16 bases. This CDR3 is CSARSGRPKTDTQYF. CDR3 DNA sequence: TGCAGTGCTAGGAGCGGCAGACCCAAGACAGATACGCAGTATTTT.

This clonotype has a handful of counts. J is TRBJ2-1 and V is TRBV7-9, with 10 positions matching TRBD2. CDR1 SEHNR and CDR2 FQNEAQ come from the germline V gene (reference sequence). V gave up 3 bases and J gave up 8 bases; unmatched junction bases: 7. This CDR3 is 15 amino acids long. The CDR3 reads CASSFGLAGVDEQFF. In DNA, the CDR3 is TGTGCCAGCAGCTTCGGGCTAGCGGGAGTGGATGAGCAGTTCTTC.

In this sample, this clonotype turned up a few times. The chain carries TRBV6-5 and TRBJ1-1; D uncertain. The CDR3 consists of 14 residues. CDR1 is MNHEY and CDR2 is SVGAGI in the germline V gene. Deletions cut 2 bases from V and 6 bases from J, with 13 bases between. The CDR3, as DNA: TGTGCCAGCAGTTACCCCTCGAATAGGGCTGAAGCTTTCTTT. It translates to CASSYPSNRAEAFF.

This clonotype showed up just a few times. The chain is built from TRBV5-1 and TRBJ2-3, with 9 bases that match TRBD2. This CDR3 is 17 amino acids long. CDR1 is SGHRS and CDR2 is YFSETQ in the germline V gene. V was pared by 0 bases and J by 3 bases, with 8 bases of the junction left unmatched. CDR3 in DNA: TGCGCCAGCAGCTTGGCCGGGAGCGGGAGGTTGACAGATACGCAGTATTTT. Protein product: CASSLAGSGRLTDTQYF.